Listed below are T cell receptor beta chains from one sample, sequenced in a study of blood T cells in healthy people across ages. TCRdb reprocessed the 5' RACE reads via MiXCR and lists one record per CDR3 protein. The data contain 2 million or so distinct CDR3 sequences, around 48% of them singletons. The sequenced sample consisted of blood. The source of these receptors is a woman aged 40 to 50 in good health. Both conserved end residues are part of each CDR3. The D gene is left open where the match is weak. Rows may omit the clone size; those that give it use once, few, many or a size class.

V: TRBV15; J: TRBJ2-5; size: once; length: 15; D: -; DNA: TGTGCCACCAGCAGGGCTGAGGCGGGGGCTCGGACCCAGTACTTC; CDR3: CATSRAEAGARTQYF
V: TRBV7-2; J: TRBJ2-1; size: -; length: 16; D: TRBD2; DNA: TGTGCCAGCAGCATTCGACTAGCGGGGGCTTACAATGAGCAGTTCTTC; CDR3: CASSIRLAGAYNEQFF
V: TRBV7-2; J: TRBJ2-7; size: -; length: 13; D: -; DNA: TGTGCCAGCAGCCCGGGACGGATCTACGAGCAGTACTTC; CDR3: CASSPGRIYEQYF
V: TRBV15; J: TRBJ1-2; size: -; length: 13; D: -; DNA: TGTGCCACCAAGGGAGGGATCGACTATGGCTACACCTTC; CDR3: CATKGGIDYGYTF
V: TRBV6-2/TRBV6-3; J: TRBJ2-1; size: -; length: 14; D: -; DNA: TGTGCCAGCAGTTACGTTTCAGTTTACAATGAGCAGTTCTTC; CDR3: CASSYVSVYNEQFF
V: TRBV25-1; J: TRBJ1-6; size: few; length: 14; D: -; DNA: TGTGCCAGCAGTGATCCTGGGGATCTTTCACCCCTCCACTTT; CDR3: CASSDPGDLSPLHF
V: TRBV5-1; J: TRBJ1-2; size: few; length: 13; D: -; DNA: TGCGCCAGCAGCTTGATGGCGATGGGTGGCTACACCTTC; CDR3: CASSLMAMGGYTF
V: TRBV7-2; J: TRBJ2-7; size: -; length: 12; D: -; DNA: TGTGCCAGCAGCTTAAGCTCCCACGAGCAGTACTTC; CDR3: CASSLSSHEQYF
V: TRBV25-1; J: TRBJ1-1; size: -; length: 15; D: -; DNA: TGTGCCAGCAGTGAATTTGGGAGCATAAACACTGAAGCTTTCTTT; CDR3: CASSEFGSINTEAFF
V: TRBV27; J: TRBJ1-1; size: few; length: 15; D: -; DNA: TGTGCCAGCAGTCCCCCGGGGCTTAGGGGCACTGAAGCTTTCTTT; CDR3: CASSPPGLRGTEAFF
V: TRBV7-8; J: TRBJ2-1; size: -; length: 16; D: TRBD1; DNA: TGTGCCAGCAGCTCGAATCCGGGACAGGGGATCAATGAGCAGTTCTTC; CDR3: CASSSNPGQGINEQFF
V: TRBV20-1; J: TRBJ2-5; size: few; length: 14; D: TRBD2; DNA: TGCAGTGCTCGGACTAGCGGGGTGGAGGAGACCCAGTACTTC; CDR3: CSARTSGVEETQYF
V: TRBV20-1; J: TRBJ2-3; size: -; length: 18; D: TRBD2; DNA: TGCAGTGCTAGGGCTCTAGCGGGGGGGCTGGAAAGCGCAGATACGCAGTATTTT; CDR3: CSARALAGGLESADTQYF
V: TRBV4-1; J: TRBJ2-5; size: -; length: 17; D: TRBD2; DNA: TGCGCCAGCAGCCAAGTGGGGACTAGCGAAAGGGGAGAGACCCAGTACTTC; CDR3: CASSQVGTSERGETQYF
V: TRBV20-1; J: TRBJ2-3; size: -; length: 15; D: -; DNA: TGCAGTGCTAGAGGAATTGAGGCGGGCTCAGATACGCAGTATTTT; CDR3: CSARGIEAGSDTQYF
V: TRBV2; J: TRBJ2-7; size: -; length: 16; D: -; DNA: TGTGCCAGCAGTGAGGGGGCCGGGGTACTTTTCTACGAGCAGTACTTC; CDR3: CASSEGAGVLFYEQYF
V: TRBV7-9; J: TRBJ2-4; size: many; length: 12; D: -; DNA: TGTGCCAGCAGCTTATTAAGGGACATTCAGTACTTC; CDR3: CASSLLRDIQYF
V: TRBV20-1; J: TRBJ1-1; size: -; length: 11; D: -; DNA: TGCAGTGCCCCGTGGTCCACTGAAGCTTTCTTT; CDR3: CSAPWSTEAFF
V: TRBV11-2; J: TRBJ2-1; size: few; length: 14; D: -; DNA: TGTGCCAGCAGCGTAATTACTGAATACAATGAGCAGTTCTTC; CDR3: CASSVITEYNEQFF
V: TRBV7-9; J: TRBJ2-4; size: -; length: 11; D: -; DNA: TGTGCCAGCAGCTATGACAGGAAACAGTACTTC; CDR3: CASSYDRKQYF
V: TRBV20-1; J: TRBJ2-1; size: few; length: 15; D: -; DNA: TGCAGTGCTAGGGGGGGTCGCGGTCGAGACAATGAGCAGTTCTTC; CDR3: CSARGGRGRDNEQFF
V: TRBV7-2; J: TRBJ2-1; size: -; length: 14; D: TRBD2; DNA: TGTGCCAGCAGCTTAAGGCGGGGGGGCTACGAGCAGTTCTTC; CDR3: CASSLRRGGYEQFF
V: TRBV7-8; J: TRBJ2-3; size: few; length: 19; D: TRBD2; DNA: TGTGCCAGCAGCTTAGATTTAAGCGGGGGAATTACTAGCACAGATACCCAGTATTTT; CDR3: CASSLDLSGGITSTDTQYF
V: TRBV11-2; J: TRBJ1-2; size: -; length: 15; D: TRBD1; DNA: TGTGCCAGCAGCACTTCGACAGGGGAAAACTATGGCTACACCTTC; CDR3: CASSTSTGENYGYTF
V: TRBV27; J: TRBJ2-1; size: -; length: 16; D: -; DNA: TGTGCCAGCAGTGCGCAGGTAGGCAGCTCCTACAATGAGCAGTTCTTC; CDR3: CASSAQVGSSYNEQFF
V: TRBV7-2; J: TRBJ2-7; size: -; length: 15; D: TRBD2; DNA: TGTGCCAGCAACCTAGCGGGGGGCCTAAACGGCGAGCAGTACTTC; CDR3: CASNLAGGLNGEQYF
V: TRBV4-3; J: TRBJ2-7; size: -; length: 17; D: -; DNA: TGCGCCAGCAGCCAAGAGGGTGGACGTTTTAGGGGAAATGAGCAGTACTTC; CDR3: CASSQEGGRFRGNEQYF
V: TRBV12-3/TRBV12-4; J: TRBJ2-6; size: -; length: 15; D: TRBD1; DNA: TGTGCCAGCAGTACAGGACAGGCTGGGGCCAACGTCCTGACTTTC; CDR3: CASSTGQAGANVLTF
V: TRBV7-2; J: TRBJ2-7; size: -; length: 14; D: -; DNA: TGTGACAGCAGCTTATTTGGCCTTTCTTACGAGCAGTACTTC; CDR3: CDSSLFGLSYEQYF
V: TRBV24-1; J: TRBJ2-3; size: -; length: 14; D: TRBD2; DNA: TGTGCCACCAGAACTAGCGGTTCCACAGATACGCAGTATTTT; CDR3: CATRTSGSTDTQYF
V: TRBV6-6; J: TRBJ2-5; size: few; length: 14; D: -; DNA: TGTGCCAGCAGCGCCTCGAGAAGGCGGGAGACCCAGTACTTC; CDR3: CASSASRRRETQYF
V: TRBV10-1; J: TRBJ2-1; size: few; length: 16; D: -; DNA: TGCGCCAGCAGTGAGTCTCTTAGGGGGGCTGGGAATGAGCAGTTCTTC; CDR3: CASSESLRGAGNEQFF
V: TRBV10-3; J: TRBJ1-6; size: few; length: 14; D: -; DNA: TGTGCCATCAGTGAGTTGAGCGGTGGGGTACCCCTCCACTTT; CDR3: CAISELSGGVPLHF
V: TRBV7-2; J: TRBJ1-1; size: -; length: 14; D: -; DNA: TGTGCCAGCAGCTTAATGCCCGGGAGCGGTTCGGCTTTCTTT; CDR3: CASSLMPGSGSAFF
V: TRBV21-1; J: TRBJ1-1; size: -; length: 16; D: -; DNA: TGTGCCAGCCAGGGTTCCACGGGTAGATTGAACACTGAAGCTTTCTTT; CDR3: CASQGSTGRLNTEAFF
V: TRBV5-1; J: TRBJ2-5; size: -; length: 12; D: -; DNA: TGCGCCAGCAGCTTGGCTGGGATTAGCCAGTACTTC; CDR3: CASSLAGISQYF
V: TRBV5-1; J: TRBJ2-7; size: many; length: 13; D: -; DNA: TGCGCCAGCAGCTTGGCAGGGAACAACGAGCAGTACTTC; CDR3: CASSLAGNNEQYF
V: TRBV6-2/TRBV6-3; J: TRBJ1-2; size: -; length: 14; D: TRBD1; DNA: TGTGCCAGCATTCGTACGAGGACAGGAGGGGGCTACACCTTC; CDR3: CASIRTRTGGGYTF
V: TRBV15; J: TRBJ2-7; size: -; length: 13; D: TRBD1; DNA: TGTGCCACCAGCATTGGGACAGGCTACGAGCAGTACTTC; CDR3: CATSIGTGYEQYF
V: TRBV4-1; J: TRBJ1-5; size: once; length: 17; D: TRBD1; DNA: TGCGCCAGCAGCCAAGTCGAGGGGGCAAGGAGCAATCAGCCCCAGCATTTT; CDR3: CASSQVEGARSNQPQHF
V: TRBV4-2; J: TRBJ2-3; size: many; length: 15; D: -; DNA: TGTGCCAGCAGCCAAGGTAGCAGGGTAACAGATACGCAGTATTTT; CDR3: CASSQGSRVTDTQYF
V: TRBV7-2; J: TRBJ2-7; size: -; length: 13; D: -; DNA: TGTGCCAGCAGCGTATCCACATTGTACGAGCAGTACTTC; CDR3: CASSVSTLYEQYF
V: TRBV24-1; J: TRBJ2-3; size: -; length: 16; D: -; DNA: TGTGCCACCAGTGATTTCGCGGGCCTGAGCACAGATACGCAGTATTTT; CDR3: CATSDFAGLSTDTQYF
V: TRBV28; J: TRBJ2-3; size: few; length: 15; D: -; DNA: TGTGCCAGCACATTCAAGACGGAAAGCACAGATACGCAGTATTTT; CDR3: CASTFKTESTDTQYF
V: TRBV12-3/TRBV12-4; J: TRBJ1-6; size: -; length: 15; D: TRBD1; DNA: TGTGCCAGCAGCTTAGCTGGGACAGGGCTTTCACCCCTCCACTTT; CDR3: CASSLAGTGLSPLHF
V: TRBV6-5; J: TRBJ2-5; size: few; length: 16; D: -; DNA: TGTGCCAGCAGTCTCCGCAGGGGATCCGGAGGAGAGACCCAGTACTTC; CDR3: CASSLRRGSGGETQYF
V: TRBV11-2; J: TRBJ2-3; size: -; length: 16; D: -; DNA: TGTGCCGGCAGCTTAATAGTCGGGGGACCCACAGATACGCAGTATTTT; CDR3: CAGSLIVGGPTDTQYF
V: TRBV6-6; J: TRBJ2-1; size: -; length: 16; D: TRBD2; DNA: TGTGCCAGCAGTTACTCGGGACGAGCGGGGCTCAATGAGCAGTTCTTC; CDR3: CASSYSGRAGLNEQFF
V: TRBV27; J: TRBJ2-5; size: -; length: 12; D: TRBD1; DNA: TGTGCCAGCAGTACCCGACAGGGTGGGCAGTACTTC; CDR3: CASSTRQGGQYF
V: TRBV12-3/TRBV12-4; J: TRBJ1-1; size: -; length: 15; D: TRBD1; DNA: TGTGCCAGCAGTTTTGGTGACAGGGTGTATACTGAAGCTTTCTTC; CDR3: CASSFGDRVYTEAFF
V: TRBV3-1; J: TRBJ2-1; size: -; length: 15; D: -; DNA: TGTGCCAGCAGCCAAGATTTCCTAGGTTACAATGAGCAGTTCTTC; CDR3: CASSQDFLGYNEQFF
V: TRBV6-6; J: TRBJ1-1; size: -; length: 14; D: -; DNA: TGTGCCAGCAGCACAATTAAGGAGGGCACTGAAGCTTTCTTT; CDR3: CASSTIKEGTEAFF
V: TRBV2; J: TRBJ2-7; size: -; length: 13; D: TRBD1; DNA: TGTGCCAGCAGGGGGACAGGGTTTTTCGAGCAGTACTTC; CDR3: CASRGTGFFEQYF
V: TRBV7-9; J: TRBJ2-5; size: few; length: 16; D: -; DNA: TGTGCCAGCAGCTCAATGTTGGGGGCGTTGGAGGAGACCCAGTACTTC; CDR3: CASSSMLGALEETQYF
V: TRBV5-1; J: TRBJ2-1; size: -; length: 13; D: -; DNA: TGCGCCTCTTCCGACGGGTGGGGGAATGAGCAGTTCTTC; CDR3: CASSDGWGNEQFF
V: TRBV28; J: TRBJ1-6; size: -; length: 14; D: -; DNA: TGTGCCAGCAGTTTAGAGAGGTCCACCTCACCCCTCCACTTT; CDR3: CASSLERSTSPLHF
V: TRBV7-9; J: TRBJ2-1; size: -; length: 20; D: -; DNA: TGTGCCAGCAGCTTAGAAGGAGGATTCGGTTTGGGGTCGTCCTACAATGAGCAGTTCTTC; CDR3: CASSLEGGFGLGSSYNEQFF